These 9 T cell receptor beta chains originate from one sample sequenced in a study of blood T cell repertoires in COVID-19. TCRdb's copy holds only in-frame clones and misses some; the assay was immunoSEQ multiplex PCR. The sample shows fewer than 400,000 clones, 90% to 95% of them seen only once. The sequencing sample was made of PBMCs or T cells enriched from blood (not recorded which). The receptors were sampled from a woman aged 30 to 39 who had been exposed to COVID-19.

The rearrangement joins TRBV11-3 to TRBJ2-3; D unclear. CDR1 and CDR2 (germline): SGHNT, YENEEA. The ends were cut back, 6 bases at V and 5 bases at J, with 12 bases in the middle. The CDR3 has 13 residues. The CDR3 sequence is CASSAYRRDTQYF. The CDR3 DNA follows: TGTGCCAGCAGTGCTTATAGGAGAGATACGCAGTATTTT. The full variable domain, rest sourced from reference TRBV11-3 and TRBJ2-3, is EAGVVQSPRYKIIEKKQPVAFWCNPISGHNTLYWYLQNLGQGPELLIRYENEEAVDDSQLPKDRFSAERLKGVDSTLKIQPAELGDSAVYLCASSAYRRDTQYFGPGTRLTVL.

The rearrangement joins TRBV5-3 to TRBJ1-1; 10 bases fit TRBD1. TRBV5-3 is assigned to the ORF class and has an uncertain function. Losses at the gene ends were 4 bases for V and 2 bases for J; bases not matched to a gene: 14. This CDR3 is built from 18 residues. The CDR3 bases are TGTGCCAGAAGCCTACAAGACAGGGGGCGTCGGGGAAACACTGAAGCTTTCTTT. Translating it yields CARSLQDRGRRGNTEAFF.

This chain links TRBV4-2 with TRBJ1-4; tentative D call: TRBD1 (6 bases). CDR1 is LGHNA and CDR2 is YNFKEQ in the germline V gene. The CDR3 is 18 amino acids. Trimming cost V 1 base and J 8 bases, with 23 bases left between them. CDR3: CASSQVGSAGTREEKLFF. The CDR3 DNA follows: TGTGCCAGCAGCCAAGTTGGCTCGGCAGGGACAAGGGAAGAAAAACTGTTTTTT.

The CDR3: CASSLVYRVETEAFF. The CDR3 DNA sequence: TGCGCCAGCAGCTTGGTCTACAGGGTAGAAACTGAAGCTTTCTTT. This chain uses TRBV5-1 with TRBJ1-1; tentative D call: TRBD1 (6 bases). CDR1 is SGHRS, CDR2 YFSETQ, per germline. This CDR3 comprises 15 residues. The V end lost 0 bases, the J end lost 5 bases, and 14 bases lay between the germline ends.

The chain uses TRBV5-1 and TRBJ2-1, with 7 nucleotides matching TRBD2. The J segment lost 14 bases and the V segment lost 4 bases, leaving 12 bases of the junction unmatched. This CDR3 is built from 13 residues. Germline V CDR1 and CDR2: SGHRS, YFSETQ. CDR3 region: CASSEPPGLGEFF. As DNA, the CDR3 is TGCGCCAGCAGCGAACCCCCCGGACTAGGCGAGTTCTTC.

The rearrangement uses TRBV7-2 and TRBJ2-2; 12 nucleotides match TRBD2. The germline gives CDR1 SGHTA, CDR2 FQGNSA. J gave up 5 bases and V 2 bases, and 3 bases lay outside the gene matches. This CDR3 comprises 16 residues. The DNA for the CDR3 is TGTGCCAGCAGCTTATTACTAGCGGGGGGAACCGGGGAGCTGTTTTTT. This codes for CASSLLLAGGTGELFF.

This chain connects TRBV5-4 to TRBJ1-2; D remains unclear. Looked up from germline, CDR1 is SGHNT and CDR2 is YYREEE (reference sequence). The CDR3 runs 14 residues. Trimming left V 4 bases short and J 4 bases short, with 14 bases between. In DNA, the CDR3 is TGTGCCAGCAGCGTAGAGGGAAGGGTCTATGGCTACACCTTC. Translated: CASSVEGRVYGYTF.

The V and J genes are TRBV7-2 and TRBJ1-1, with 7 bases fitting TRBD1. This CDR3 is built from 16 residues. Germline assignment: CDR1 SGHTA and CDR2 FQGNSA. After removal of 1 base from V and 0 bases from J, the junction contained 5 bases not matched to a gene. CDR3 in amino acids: CASSLGDSNMNTEAFF. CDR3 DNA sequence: TGTGCCAGCAGCTTAGGGGACAGCAATATGAACACTGAAGCTTTCTTT. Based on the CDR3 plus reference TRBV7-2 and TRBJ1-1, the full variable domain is GAGVSQSPSNKVTEKGKDVELRCDPISGHTALYWYRQSLGQGLEFLIYFQGNSAPDKSGLPSDRFSAERTGGSVSTLTIQRTQQEDSAVYLCASSLGDSNMNTEAFFGQGTRLTVV.

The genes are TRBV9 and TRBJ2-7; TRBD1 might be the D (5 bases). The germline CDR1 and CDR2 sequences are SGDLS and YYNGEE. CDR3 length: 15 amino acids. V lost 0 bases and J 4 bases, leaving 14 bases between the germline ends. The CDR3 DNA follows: TGTGCCAGCAGCGTAGAAGACAGCCCCCGGTACGAGCAGTACTTC. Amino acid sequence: CASSVEDSPRYEQYF.